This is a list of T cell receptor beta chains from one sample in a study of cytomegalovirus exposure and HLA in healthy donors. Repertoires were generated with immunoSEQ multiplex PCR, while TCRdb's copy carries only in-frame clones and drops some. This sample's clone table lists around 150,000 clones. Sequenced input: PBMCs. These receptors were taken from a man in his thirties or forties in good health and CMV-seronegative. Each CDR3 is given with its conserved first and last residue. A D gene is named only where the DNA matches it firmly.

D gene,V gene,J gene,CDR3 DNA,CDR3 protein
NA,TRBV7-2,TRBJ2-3,TGTGCCAGCAGCTGGGCTGGCGCGAGCAACACAGATACGCAGTATTTT,CASSWAGASNTDTQYF
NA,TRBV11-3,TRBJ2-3,TGTGCCAGCAGCTTAGATTCCTCGTTCACAGATACGCAGTATTTT,CASSLDSSFTDTQYF
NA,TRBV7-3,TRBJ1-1,TGTGCCAGCAGCTTCGGTGCGAACACTGAAGCTTTCTTT,CASSFGANTEAFF
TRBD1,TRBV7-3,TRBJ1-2,TGTGCCAGCACCTCGATTACGACAGGGCAATATGGCTACACCTTC,CASTSITTGQYGYTF
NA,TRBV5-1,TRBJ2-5,TGCGCCAGCAGCTTGGGGGCAGAGGAGACCCAGTACTTC,CASSLGAEETQYF
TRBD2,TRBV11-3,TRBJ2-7,TGTGCCAGCAGCTTGGGACTAGCGGGTGGCGAGCAGTACTTC,CASSLGLAGGEQYF
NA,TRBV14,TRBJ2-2,TGTGCCAGCAGCCAAAATATGGCTAGCGACACCGGGGAGCTGTTTTTT,CASSQNMASDTGELFF
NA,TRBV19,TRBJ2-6,TGTGCCAGTAGATTGGGGAGTGGGGCCAACGTCCTGACTTTC,CASRLGSGANVLTF
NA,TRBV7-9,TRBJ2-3,TGTGCCAGCAGCCCCGGGACTAGCACAGATACGCAGTATTTT,CASSPGTSTDTQYF
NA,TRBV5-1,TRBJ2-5,TGCGCCAGCAGCTCCCTTATTGGGGGAGGCGGAGAGACCCAGTACTTC,CASSSLIGGGGETQYF